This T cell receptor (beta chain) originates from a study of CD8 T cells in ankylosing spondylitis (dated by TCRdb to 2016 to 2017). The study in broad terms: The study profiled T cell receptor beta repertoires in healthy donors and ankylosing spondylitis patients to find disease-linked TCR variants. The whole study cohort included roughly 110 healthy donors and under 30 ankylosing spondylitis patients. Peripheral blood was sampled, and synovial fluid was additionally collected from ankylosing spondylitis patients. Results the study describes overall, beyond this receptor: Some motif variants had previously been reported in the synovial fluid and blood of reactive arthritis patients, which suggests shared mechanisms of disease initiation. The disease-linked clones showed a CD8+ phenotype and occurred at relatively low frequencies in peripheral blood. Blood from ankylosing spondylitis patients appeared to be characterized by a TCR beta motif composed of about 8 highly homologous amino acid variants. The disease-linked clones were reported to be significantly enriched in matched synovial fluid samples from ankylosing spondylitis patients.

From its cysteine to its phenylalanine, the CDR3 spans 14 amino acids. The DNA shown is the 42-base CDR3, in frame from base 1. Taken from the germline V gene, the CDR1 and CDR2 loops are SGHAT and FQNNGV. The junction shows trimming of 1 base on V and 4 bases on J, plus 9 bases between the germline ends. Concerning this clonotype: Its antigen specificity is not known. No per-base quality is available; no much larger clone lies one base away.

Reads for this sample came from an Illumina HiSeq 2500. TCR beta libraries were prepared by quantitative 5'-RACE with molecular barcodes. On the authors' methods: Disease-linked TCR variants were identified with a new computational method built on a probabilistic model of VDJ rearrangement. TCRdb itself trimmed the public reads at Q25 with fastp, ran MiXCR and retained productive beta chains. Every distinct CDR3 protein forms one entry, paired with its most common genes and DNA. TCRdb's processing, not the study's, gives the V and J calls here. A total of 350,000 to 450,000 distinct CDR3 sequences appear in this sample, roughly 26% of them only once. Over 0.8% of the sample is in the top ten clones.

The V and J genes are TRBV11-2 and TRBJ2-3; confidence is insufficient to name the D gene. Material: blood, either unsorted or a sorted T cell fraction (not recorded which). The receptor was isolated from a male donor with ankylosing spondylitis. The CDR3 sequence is CASSLASVPDTQYF. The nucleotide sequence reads TGTGCCAGCAGCTTAGCGAGCGTACCAGATACGCAGTATTTT.